Reported below is one T cell receptor (beta chain). Repertoires were generated with immunoSEQ multiplex PCR, while TCRdb's copy carries only in-frame clones and drops some. The sample consists of roughly 290,000 clones, around 90% of them appearing once. This sample was included in a study of blood T cell repertoires in COVID-19. Germline CDR1 SQVTM, CDR2 ANQGSEA. V was shortened by 5 bases and J by 4 bases, with 11 bases between the two germline ends. The CDR3 is made up of 12 amino acids. This TCR was sampled from a woman aged 25-40 years with COVID-19, enrolled during active disease. V gene TRBV29-1 combines with J gene TRBJ1-1; D is perhaps TRBD1 (5 bases). Sequenced material: peripheral blood. CDR3 bases: TGCAGCGTTCAGTCCGGGGGCACTGAAGCTTTCTTT. This codes for CSVQSGGTEAFF.